This T cell receptor (beta chain) was recorded in a study of cytomegalovirus exposure and HLA in healthy donors. Study-wide results and limits: Reported results showed that the classifier diagnosed cytomegalovirus status with high specificity and sensitivity.

Points on this clone: Its antigen is currently unknown.

PCR employed 60 Vbeta and 13 Jbeta primers. Generated by immunoSEQ multiplex PCR, the TCRdb table keeps only in-frame clones and is missing some. This sample has roughly 120,000 clones, with around three quarters found just once. This CDR3 comprises 14 residues. Germline trimming cut 2 bases from V and 7 bases from J; bases unmatched to any gene: 6. The germline CDR1 and CDR2 sequences are SGHDT and YYEEEE. This receptor was identified in a man aged 40-49 years in good health and CMV-seronegative. The chain is built from TRBV5-6 and TRBJ1-5; 7 bases are a match to TRBD1. The sample was PBMCs. CDR3 region: CASSFQGGGQPQHF. The CDR3 DNA sequence: TGTGCCAGCAGCTTTCAGGGGGGCGGGCAGCCCCAGCATTTT.